The subject of this entry is one T cell receptor beta chain. Trimming cost V 4 bases and J 5 bases; bases outside gene matches: 9. The CDR3 sequence is 15 residues long. Per the germline V gene, CDR1 is MGHRA and CDR2 is YSYEKL. The data originate from a study of blood T cell repertoires in COVID-19. The assay was immunoSEQ multiplex PCR, and TCRdb's table has in-frame clones only and misses some. The table lists hundreds of thousands of clones, roughly 83% of them singletons. Participants had their cohort set by participant-reported clinical history. The sequence derives from a woman aged 50 to 60 who had recovered from COVID-19. The chain links TRBV4-1 to TRBJ2-7, with 9 bases lining up with TRBD1. Sequencing was performed on PBMCs or T cells enriched from blood (not recorded which). CDR3 nucleotides: TGCGCCAGCAGCCCCACCGGGACAGGGATCAACGAGCAGTACTTC. It yields the protein CASSPTGTGINEQYF.